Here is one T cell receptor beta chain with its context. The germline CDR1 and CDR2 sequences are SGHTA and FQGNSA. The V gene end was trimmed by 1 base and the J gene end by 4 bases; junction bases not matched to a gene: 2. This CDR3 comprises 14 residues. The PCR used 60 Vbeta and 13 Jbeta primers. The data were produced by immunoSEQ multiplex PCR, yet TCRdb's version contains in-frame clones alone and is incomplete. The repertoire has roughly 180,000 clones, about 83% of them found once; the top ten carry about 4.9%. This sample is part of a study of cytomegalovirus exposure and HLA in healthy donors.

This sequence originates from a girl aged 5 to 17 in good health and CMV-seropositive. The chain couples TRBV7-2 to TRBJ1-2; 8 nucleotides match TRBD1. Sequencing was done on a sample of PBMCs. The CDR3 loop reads CASSLGQGSYGYTF. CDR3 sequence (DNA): TGTGCCAGCAGCTTAGGACAGGGGTCCTATGGCTACACCTTC. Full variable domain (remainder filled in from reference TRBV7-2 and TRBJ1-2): GAGVSQSPSNKVTEKGKDVELRCDPISGHTALYWYRQSLGQGLEFLIYFQGNSAPDKSGLPSDRFSAERTGGSVSTLTIQRTQQEDSAVYLCASSLGQGSYGYTFGSGTRLTVV.